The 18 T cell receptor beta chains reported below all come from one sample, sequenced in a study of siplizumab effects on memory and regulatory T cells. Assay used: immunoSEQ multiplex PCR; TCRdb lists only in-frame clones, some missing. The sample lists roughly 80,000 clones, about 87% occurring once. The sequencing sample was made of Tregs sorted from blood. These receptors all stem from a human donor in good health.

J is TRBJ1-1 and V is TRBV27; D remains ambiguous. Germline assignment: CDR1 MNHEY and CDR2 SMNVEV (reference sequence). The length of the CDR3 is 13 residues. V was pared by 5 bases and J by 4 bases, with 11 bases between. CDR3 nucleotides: TGTGCCAGCAGTCCGCGCTGGGTCACTGAAGCTTTCTTT. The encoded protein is CASSPRWVTEAFF.

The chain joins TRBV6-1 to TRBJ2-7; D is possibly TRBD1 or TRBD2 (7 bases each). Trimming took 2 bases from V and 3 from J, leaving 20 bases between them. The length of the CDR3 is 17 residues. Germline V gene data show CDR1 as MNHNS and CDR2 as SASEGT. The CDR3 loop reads CASSETIWGGQNYEQYF. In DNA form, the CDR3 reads TGTGCCAGCAGTGAAACTATCTGGGGGGGACAGAACTACGAGCAGTACTTC.

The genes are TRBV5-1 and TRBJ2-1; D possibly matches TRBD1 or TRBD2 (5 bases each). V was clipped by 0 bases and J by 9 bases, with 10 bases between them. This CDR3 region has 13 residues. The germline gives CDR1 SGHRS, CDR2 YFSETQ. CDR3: CASSLGGVLEQFF. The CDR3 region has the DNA TGCGCCAGCAGCTTGGGAGGGGTTCTTGAGCAGTTCTTC.

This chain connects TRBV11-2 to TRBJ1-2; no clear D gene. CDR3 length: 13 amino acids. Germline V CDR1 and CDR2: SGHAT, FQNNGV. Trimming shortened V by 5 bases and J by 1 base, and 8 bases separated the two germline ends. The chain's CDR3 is CASSPQNNYGYTF. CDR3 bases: TGTGCCAGCAGCCCCCAGAATAACTATGGCTACACCTTC.

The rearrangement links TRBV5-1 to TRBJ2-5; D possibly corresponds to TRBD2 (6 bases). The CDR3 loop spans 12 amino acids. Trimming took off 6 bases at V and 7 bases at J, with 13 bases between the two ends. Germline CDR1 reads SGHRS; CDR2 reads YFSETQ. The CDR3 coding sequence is TGCGCCAGCACCTGGGGGGATGGGACCCAGTACTTC. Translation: CASTWGDGTQYF.

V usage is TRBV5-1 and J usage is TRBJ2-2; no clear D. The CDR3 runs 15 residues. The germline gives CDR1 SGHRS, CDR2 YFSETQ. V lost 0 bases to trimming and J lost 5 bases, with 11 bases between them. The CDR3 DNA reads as TGCGCCAGCAGCTTGGGGGTCAGGTCTACCGGGGAGCTGTTTTTT. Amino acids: CASSLGVRSTGELFF.

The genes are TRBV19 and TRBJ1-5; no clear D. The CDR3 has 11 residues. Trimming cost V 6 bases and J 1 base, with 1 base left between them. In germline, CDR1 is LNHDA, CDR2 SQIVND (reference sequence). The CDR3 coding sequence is TGTGCCAGTAGGAGCAATCAGCCCCAGCATTTT. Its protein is CASRSNQPQHF.

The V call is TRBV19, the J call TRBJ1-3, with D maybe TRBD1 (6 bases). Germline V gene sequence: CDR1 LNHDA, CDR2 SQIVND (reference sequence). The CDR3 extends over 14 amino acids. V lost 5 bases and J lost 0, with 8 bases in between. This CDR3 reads CASSQGSSGNTIYF. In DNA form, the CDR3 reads TGTGCCAGTAGTCAGGGGAGCTCTGGAAACACCATATATTTT. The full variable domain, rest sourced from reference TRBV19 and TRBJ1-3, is DGGITQSPKYLFRKEGQNVTLSCEQNLNHDAMYWYRQDPGQGLRLIYYSQIVNDFQKGDIAEGYSVSREKKESFPLTVTSAQKNPTAFYLCASSQGSSGNTIYFGEGSWLTVV.

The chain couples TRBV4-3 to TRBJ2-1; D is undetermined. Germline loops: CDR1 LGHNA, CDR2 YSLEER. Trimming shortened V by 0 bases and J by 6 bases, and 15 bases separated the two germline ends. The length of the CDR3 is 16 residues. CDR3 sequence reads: CASSQDRALRPNEQFF. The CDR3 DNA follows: TGCGCCAGCAGCCAAGATAGGGCGCTGAGGCCCAATGAGCAGTTCTTC.

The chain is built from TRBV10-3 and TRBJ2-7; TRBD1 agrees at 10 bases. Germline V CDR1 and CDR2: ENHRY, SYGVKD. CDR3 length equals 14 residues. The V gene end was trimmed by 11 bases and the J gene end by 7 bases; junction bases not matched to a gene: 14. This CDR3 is CASGPGQGIREQYF. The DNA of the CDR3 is TGTGCCTCGGGTCCGGGACAGGGGATAAGGGAGCAGTACTTC.

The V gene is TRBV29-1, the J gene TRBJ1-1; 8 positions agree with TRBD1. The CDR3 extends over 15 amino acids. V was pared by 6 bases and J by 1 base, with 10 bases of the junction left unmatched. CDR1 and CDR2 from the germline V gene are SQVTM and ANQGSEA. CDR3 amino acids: CSVRTGSVSNTEAFF. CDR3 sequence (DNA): TGCAGCGTCAGGACAGGGTCAGTATCGAACACTGAAGCTTTCTTT. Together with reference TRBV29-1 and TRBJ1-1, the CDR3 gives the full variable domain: SAVISQKPSRDICQRGTSLTIQCQVDSQVTMMFWYRQQPGQSLTLIATANQGSEATYESGFVIDKFPISRPNLTFSTLTVSNMSPEDSSIYLCSVRTGSVSNTEAFFGQGTRLTVV.

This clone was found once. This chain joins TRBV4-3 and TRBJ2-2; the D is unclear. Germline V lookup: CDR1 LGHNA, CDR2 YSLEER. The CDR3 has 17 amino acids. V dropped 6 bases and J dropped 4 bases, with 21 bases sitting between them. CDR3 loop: CASSRVSTWGGTGELFF. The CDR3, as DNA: TGCGCCAGCAGTCGGGTCTCGACATGGGGTGGCACCGGGGAGCTGTTTTTT.

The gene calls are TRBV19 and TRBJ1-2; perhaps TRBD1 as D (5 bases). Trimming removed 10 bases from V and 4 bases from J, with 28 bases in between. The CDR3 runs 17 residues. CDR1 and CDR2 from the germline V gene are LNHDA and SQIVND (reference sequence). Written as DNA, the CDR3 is TGTGCCACAGGACGAGGGGCGCGATCCTGGCAGGGCTATGGCTACACCTTC. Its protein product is CATGRGARSWQGYGYTF.

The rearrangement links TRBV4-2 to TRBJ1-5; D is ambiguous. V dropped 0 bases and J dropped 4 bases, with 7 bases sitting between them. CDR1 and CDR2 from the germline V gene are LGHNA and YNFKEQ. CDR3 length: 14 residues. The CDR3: CASSQDRGNQPQHF. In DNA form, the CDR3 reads TGTGCCAGCAGCCAAGATCGAGGGAATCAGCCCCAGCATTTT.

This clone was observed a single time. The CDR3, as DNA: TGTGCCAGCAGCCGGGTCACAGGGGAAACCGGGGAGCTGTTTTTT. This gives the protein CASSRVTGETGELFF. The chain uses TRBV4-2 and TRBJ2-2; 7 bases match TRBD1. The CDR3 is 15 amino acids. The germline V gene encodes CDR1 LGHNA and CDR2 YNFKEQ. The ends lost 4 bases at V and 5 bases at J; junction bases unmatched: 7.

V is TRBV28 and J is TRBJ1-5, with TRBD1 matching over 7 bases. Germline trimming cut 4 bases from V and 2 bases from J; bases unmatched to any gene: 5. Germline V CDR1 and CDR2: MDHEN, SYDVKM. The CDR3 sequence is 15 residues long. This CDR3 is CASSSGDRGNQPQHF. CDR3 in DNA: TGTGCCAGCAGTTCGGGCGACAGGGGCAATCAGCCCCAGCATTTT.

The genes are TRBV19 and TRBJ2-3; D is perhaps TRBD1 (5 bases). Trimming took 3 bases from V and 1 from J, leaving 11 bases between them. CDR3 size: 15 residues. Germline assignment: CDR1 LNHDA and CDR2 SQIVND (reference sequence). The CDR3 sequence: CASSIQGVGTDTQYF. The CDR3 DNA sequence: TGTGCCAGTAGTATCCAGGGTGTCGGCACAGATACGCAGTATTTT.

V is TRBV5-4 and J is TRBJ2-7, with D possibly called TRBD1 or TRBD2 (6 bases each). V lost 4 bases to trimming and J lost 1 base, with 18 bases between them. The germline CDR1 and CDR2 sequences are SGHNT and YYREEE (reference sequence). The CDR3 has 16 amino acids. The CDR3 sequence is CASSPVAGAGSYEQYF. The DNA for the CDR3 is TGTGCCAGCAGCCCCGTAGCAGGGGCGGGATCCTACGAGCAGTACTTC.